This passage covers 23 T cell receptor beta chains from one sample sequenced in a study of cytomegalovirus exposure and HLA in healthy donors. Sequencing was performed with immunoSEQ multiplex PCR; in TCRdb, only in-frame clones are kept and a portion is missing. The profile shows under 200,000 clones, 70% to 90% of them singletons. Specimen: PBMCs. Receptors originate from a woman aged 30 to 39 in good health and CMV-seronegative.

The chain couples TRBV7-2 to TRBJ2-5; 8 positions match TRBD1. The CDR3 covers 16 residues. The ends lost 1 base at V and 4 bases at J; junction bases unmatched: 8. Per germline, CDR1 SGHTA and CDR2 FQGNSA. CDR3 sequence: CASSLVPGGLTETQYF. In DNA form, the CDR3 reads TGTGCCAGCAGCTTAGTGCCAGGGGGCTTAACAGAGACCCAGTACTTC. Drawing the rest from reference TRBV7-2 and TRBJ2-5, the complete variable domain is GAGVSQSPSNKVTEKGKDVELRCDPISGHTALYWYRQSLGQGLEFLIYFQGNSAPDKSGLPSDRFSAERTGGSVSTLTIQRTQQEDSAVYLCASSLVPGGLTETQYFGPGTRLLVL.

CDR3 region: CASSLGVGQYNEQFF. The CDR3 bases are TGTGCCAGCAGCTTAGGAGTAGGGCAGTACAATGAGCAGTTCTTC. The chain links TRBV7-8 to TRBJ2-1; the D is unclear. CDR3 length equals 15 residues. V lost 1 base to trimming and J lost 4 bases, with 11 bases between them. Germline lookup yields CDR1 SGHVS and CDR2 FQNEAQ.

V usage is TRBV5-5 and J usage is TRBJ1-2; D is undetermined. The V end was cut by 4 bases, the J end by 4 bases, with 11 bases between. The length of the CDR3 is 13 residues. Germline loops: CDR1 SGHKS, CDR2 YYEKEE (reference sequence). The CDR3 sequence is CASSLLEGYGYTF. CDR3 nucleotides: TGTGCCAGCAGCCTCCTAGAGGGCTATGGCTACACCTTC.

This clone appeared once. The chain joins TRBV28 to TRBJ2-7; a weak D match, TRBD2 (6 bases). Germline V CDR1 and CDR2: MDHEN, SYDVKM. This CDR3 is built from 17 residues. V dropped 6 bases and J dropped 3 bases, with 24 bases sitting between them. The CDR3 sequence: CASSPITGDSMGYEQYF. The CDR3 DNA is TGTGCCAGCAGCCCCATAACCGGGGACTCGATGGGCTACGAGCAGTACTTC.

The chain links TRBV7-9 to TRBJ1-6; D is unclear. V dropped 1 base and J dropped 10 bases, with 11 bases sitting between them. CDR1 and CDR2 (germline): SEHNR, FQNEAQ (reference sequence). The CDR3 is 14 residues long. CDR3 protein: CASSLGEIVSPLHF. The CDR3 DNA is TGTGCCAGCAGCTTAGGGGAAATTGTCTCACCCCTCCACTTT.

V is TRBV28 and J is TRBJ2-7; 8 positions match TRBD1. Germline CDR1 MDHEN, CDR2 SYDVKM. This CDR3 comprises 14 residues. After removal of 2 bases from V and 0 bases from J, the junction contained 0 bases not matched to a gene. CDR3 protein: CASSLGQGSYEQYF. For the CDR3, the DNA is TGTGCCAGCAGTTTAGGACAGGGCTCCTACGAGCAGTACTTC.

J is TRBJ2-3 and V is TRBV2; D is perhaps TRBD1 or TRBD2 (6 bases each). Germline CDR1 reads SNHLY; CDR2 reads FYNNEI. This CDR3 spans 14 amino acids. Trimming cost V 4 bases and J 3 bases, with 11 bases left between them. This CDR3 reads CASSGWGATDTQYF. The CDR3 DNA reads as TGTGCCAGCAGTGGGTGGGGGGCAACAGATACGCAGTATTTT.

The chain is built from TRBV5-4 and TRBJ2-7; D is unclear. The CDR3 has 14 amino acids. Germline V gene lookup returns CDR1 SGHNT and CDR2 YYREEE (reference sequence). V shed 4 bases and J shed 2 bases, with 13 bases lying between them. The CDR3 spells CASSKSDEAYEQYF. DNA for the CDR3: TGTGCCAGCAGCAAAAGCGACGAGGCCTACGAGCAGTACTTC.

The chain joins TRBV27 to TRBJ1-2, with a tentative D call TRBD1 (6 bases). CDR3 length: 11 amino acids. CDR1 and CDR2 (germline): MNHEY, SMNVEV (reference sequence). The V gene lost 8 bases and the J gene lost 11 bases, with 15 bases spanning the gap. CDR3 nucleotides: TGTGCCAGCGGACAACAGGGTCGTTACACCTTC. Amino acid sequence: CASGQQGRYTF.

This chain links TRBV4-3 with TRBJ2-2; 8 nucleotides match TRBD1. The CDR3 length is 15 residues. V trimming: 4 bases; J trimming: 8 bases; junction bases outside the gene matches: 9. Germline V CDR1 and CDR2: LGHNA, YSLEER. CDR3: CASSRNRGRWGELFF. CDR3 DNA sequence: TGCGCCAGCAGCCGTAACAGGGGGAGGTGGGGGGAGCTGTTTTTT.

This chain connects TRBV11-2 to TRBJ2-5; D is unclear. In germline, CDR1 is SGHAT, CDR2 FQNNGV. The CDR3 is 12 residues long. The V end lost 5 bases, the J end lost 7 bases, and 11 bases lay between the germline ends. CDR3 protein: CASSPPSATQYF. In DNA, the CDR3 is TGTGCCAGCAGCCCCCCCTCGGCGACCCAGTACTTC. The whole variable domain, remainder taken from reference TRBV11-2 and TRBJ2-5, is EAGVAQSPRYKIIEKRQSVAFWCNPISGHATLYWYQQILGQGPKLLIQFQNNGVVDDSQLPKDRFSAERLKGVDSTLKIQPAKLEDSAVYLCASSPPSATQYFGPGTRLLVL.

This chain uses TRBV5-8 with TRBJ2-4; D not resolved. CDR1 and CDR2 (germline): SGHTS, YDEGEE. Trimming left V 4 bases short and J 6 bases short, with 8 bases between. This CDR3 has 12 residues. This CDR3 is CASSPGLNIQYF. CDR3 sequence (DNA): TGTGCCAGCAGCCCTGGATTAAACATTCAGTACTTC.

This rearrangement joins TRBV7-3 to TRBJ2-1; 11 bases line up with TRBD2. With V trimmed by 1 base and J by 7 bases, 3 bases remained unmatched. CDR3 length: 15 amino acids. Germline V CDR1 and CDR2: SGHTA, FQGTGA. CDR3 region: CASSLMGTSGNEQFF. CDR3 sequence (DNA): TGTGCCAGCAGCTTAATGGGGACTAGCGGAAATGAGCAGTTCTTC.

V gene TRBV11-2 combines with J gene TRBJ2-7; D is ambiguous. V dropped 0 bases and J dropped 3 bases, with 9 bases sitting between them. CDR3 size: 14 residues. CDR1 and CDR2 from the germline V gene are SGHAT and FQNNGV. The CDR3 DNA sequence: TGTGCCAGCAGCTTAGATCGTGGTCTCTACGAGCAGTACTTC. Translation: CASSLDRGLYEQYF.

This clone was seen only a few times. The V and J genes are TRBV4-3 and TRBJ1-2, with D possibly matching TRBD1 (5 bases). Per the germline V gene, CDR1 is LGHNA and CDR2 is YSLEER. This CDR3 is 14 amino acids long. Trimming stripped 0 bases from V and 8 bases from J, with 13 bases between. The CDR3 nucleotides are TGCGCCAGCAGCCAAGAGGAGGGGAGCGGCGGCTACACCTTC. Its translation is CASSQEEGSGGYTF.

The rearrangement links TRBV18 to TRBJ2-7; D may be TRBD2 (5 bases). V was pared by 0 bases and J by 5 bases, with 8 bases between. The germline gives CDR1 KGHSH, CDR2 LQKENI. This CDR3 contains 13 residues. The CDR3 DNA is TGTGCCAGCTCACCACCACGGGGAGACGAGCAGTACTTC. Protein: CASSPPRGDEQYF.

This chain links TRBV29-1 with TRBJ2-3; D might be TRBD1 or TRBD2, each matching 5 bases. This CDR3 comprises 14 residues. V gave up 7 bases and J gave up 6 bases, with 20 bases separating them. Germline CDR1 is SQVTM and CDR2 is ANQGSEA. The chain's CDR3 is CSARAGRAGDTQYF. The DNA of the CDR3 is TGCAGCGCTAGAGCAGGGCGGGCAGGGGATACGCAGTATTTT.

The chain is built from TRBV2 and TRBJ1-1; 9 nucleotides line up with TRBD1. Per the germline V gene, CDR1 is SNHLY and CDR2 is FYNNEI. The CDR3 totals 15 residues. V trimming: 5 bases; J trimming: 1 base; junction bases outside the gene matches: 5. CDR3 coding DNA: TGTGCCAGCAGTCAACAGGGGGCGGGGAACACTGAAGCTTTCTTT. Encoded protein: CASSQQGAGNTEAFF. Supplemented by reference TRBV2 and TRBJ1-1, the full variable domain reads EPEVTQTPSHQVTQMGQEVILRCVPISNHLYFYWYRQILGQKVEFLVSFYNNEISEKSEIFDDQFSVERPDGSNFTLKIRSTKLEDSAMYFCASSQQGAGNTEAFFGQGTRLTVV.

The gene calls are TRBV6-5 and TRBJ2-2; TRBD1 is a possible D gene (6 bases). The CDR3 covers 15 residues. Germline values: CDR1 MNHEY, CDR2 SVGAGI. Trimming took off 5 bases at V and 6 bases at J, with 16 bases between the two ends. The CDR3 bases are TGTGCCAGCAGTCGAAGCCAGCAGGGGTCCGGGGAGCTGTTTTTT. Its translation: CASSRSQQGSGELFF.

The chain is built from TRBV9 and TRBJ2-3; D may correspond to TRBD1 or TRBD2 (6 bases each). The CDR3 contains 16 residues. Germline V lookup: CDR1 SGDLS, CDR2 YYNGEE. The V and J ends lost 0 bases and 0 bases respectively, with 11 bases between them. CDR3 bases: TGTGCCAGCAGCGTAGGAGGGGGGCTTAGCACAGATACGCAGTATTTT. This sequence encodes CASSVGGGLSTDTQYF. Full variable domain (rest looked up from reference TRBV9 and TRBJ2-3): DSGVTQTPKHLITATGQRVTLRCSPRSGDLSVYWYQQSLDQGLQFLIQYYNGEERAKGNILERFSAQQFPDLHSELNLSSLELGDSALYFCASSVGGGLSTDTQYFGPGTRLTVL.

The genes are TRBV11-1 and TRBJ2-2; perhaps TRBD1 as D (6 bases). The CDR3 has 15 amino acids. V was pared by 2 bases and J by 6 bases, with 13 bases between. Germline-derived CDR1 and CDR2 are SGHAT and FQDESV (reference sequence). CDR3: CASSLSQGRAGELFF. CDR3 sequence (DNA): TGTGCCAGCAGCTTATCCCAGGGGCGGGCCGGGGAGCTGTTTTTT.

This chain uses TRBV18 with TRBJ2-5; TRBD2 is a possible D gene (5 bases). V was pared by 3 bases and J by 2 bases, with 16 bases between. The length of the CDR3 is 16 residues. Germline values: CDR1 KGHSH, CDR2 LQKENI. CDR3 protein: CASSPEDRARQETQYF. The CDR3 region has the DNA TGTGCCAGCTCACCGGAGGACCGGGCCCGTCAAGAGACCCAGTACTTC.

CDR3 DNA sequence: TGTGCCAGCAGCTTCCCGGGACTACTCGAGACCCAGTACTTC. It yields the protein CASSFPGLLETQYF. V gene TRBV7-9 combines with J gene TRBJ2-5; 7 bases map to TRBD2. Germline V lookup: CDR1 SEHNR, CDR2 FQNEAQ (reference sequence). CDR3 length equals 14 residues. Trimming cost V 3 bases and J 5 bases; bases outside gene matches: 6.